The following is a T cell receptor beta chain sequence with its context. The entry originates in a study of T-cell memory formation after mild COVID-19. From the 5' RACE reads, TCRdb called clonotypes with MiXCR, one entry per CDR3 protein. Among about 340,000 distinct CDR3 sequences listed, around 15% were seen once. Sequencing was carried out using PBMCs or a T cell subset sorted from them (not recorded which). The source is a man younger than 30 who had mild COVID-19 (a few samples of this study predate the infection). Cell type and time point are not known.

The DNA of the CDR3 is TGTGCCAGCTCACCGTACGACAGGGTTGGTGAAGCTTTCTTT. Its protein product is CASSPYDRVGEAFF. The chain carries TRBV18 and TRBJ1-1; 7 bases agree with TRBD1. CDR3 length equals 14 residues. V dropped 3 bases and J dropped 7; count of bases not matched to a gene: 8. The germline V gene has CDR1 KGHSH and CDR2 LQKENI.